The 18 T cell receptor beta chains below all came from one sample that was sequenced in a study of regulatory T cells in long-lasting Graves disease. The time point is: persistent/refractory GD, antithyroid drugs over 5 years with positive TRAb. Scientists built the TCR library using RNA that was extracted from PBMCs. Building the TCR beta libraries relied on iRepertoire HTBI primers, and CDR3 regions underwent Arm-PCR. In TCRdb, the multiplex PCR reads were re-called with MiXCR into one record per CDR3 protein. The table includes roughly 300,000 distinct CDR3 sequences, about 19% detected once. The material sequenced was peripheral blood mononuclear cells (PBMCs), taken when the disease was refractory, from a patient treated with antithyroid drugs. The receptors were gathered from a female donor with Graves disease.

This clonotype was counted between two and nine times. This chain links TRBV4-3 with TRBJ1-5; D gene ambiguous. The CDR3 runs to 13 residues. Trimming pared 0 bases from V and 6 bases from J, leaving 6 bases between. Germline V lookup: CDR1 LGHNA, CDR2 YSLEER. The chain's CDR3 is CASSQDPSQPQHF. The CDR3 DNA reads as TGCGCCAGCAGCCAAGATCCGAGTCAGCCCCAGCATTTT.

This clonotype came up many times. The rearrangement joins TRBV7-9 to TRBJ1-6, with D perhaps TRBD1 (6 bases). V was trimmed by 2 bases and J by 7 bases, leaving 15 bases between them. This CDR3 is 16 amino acids long. Germline-derived CDR1 and CDR2 are SEHNR and FQNEAQ (reference sequence). The CDR3 protein is CASSLPTGSGNSPLHF. Written as DNA, the CDR3 is TGTGCCAGCAGCTTACCAACAGGGTCTGGGAATTCACCCCTCCACTTT.

This chain connects TRBV7-3 to TRBJ2-2; 12 positions match TRBD2. Trimming took 5 bases from V and 2 from J; bases not matched to a gene: 6. Germline loops: CDR1 SGHTA, CDR2 FQGTGA. The CDR3 length is 17 residues. CDR3 amino acids: CASSQLAGGANTGELFF. Here the CDR3 DNA reads TGTGCCAGCAGCCAACTAGCGGGGGGCGCAAACACCGGGGAGCTGTTTTTT.

Only a few counts were recorded for this clonotype. The chain combines TRBV20-1 with TRBJ2-3, with D possibly TRBD1 on 6 matching bases. The V gene's germline CDR1 is DFQATT and CDR2 SNEGSKA (reference sequence). This CDR3 is 14 amino acids long. With 5 bases removed from V and 0 bases from J, the gap between germline ends came to 12 bases. This CDR3 reads CSAQTGASTDTQYF. CDR3 sequence (DNA): TGCAGTGCTCAGACAGGAGCTAGCACAGATACGCAGTATTTT.

This clonotype was counted many times. This chain connects TRBV11-2 to TRBJ2-7, with no clear D. Per the germline V gene, CDR1 is SGHAT and CDR2 is FQNNGV. CDR3 length: 14 residues. V was shortened by 0 bases and J by 7 bases, with 13 bases between the two germline ends. CDR3 in amino acids: CASSLESTIPEQYF. Written as DNA, the CDR3 is TGTGCCAGCAGCTTAGAGTCTACCATCCCAGAGCAGTACTTC. Full variable domain (rest looked up from reference TRBV11-2 and TRBJ2-7): EAGVAQSPRYKIIEKRQSVAFWCNPISGHATLYWYQQILGQGPKLLIQFQNNGVVDDSQLPKDRFSAERLKGVDSTLKIQPAKLEDSAVYLCASSLESTIPEQYFGPGTRLTVT.

The sample holds a few counts of this clonotype. The chain recombines TRBV19 with TRBJ1-5, with D hard to call. CDR1 and CDR2 from the germline V gene are LNHDA and SQIVND (reference sequence). The CDR3 totals 15 residues. V dropped 2 bases and J dropped 0 bases, with 8 bases sitting between them. The CDR3 region is CASSISRYSNQPQHF. CDR3 coding DNA: TGTGCCAGTAGTATAAGCAGATATAGCAATCAGCCCCAGCATTTT.

This clonotype occurred many times. The chain joins TRBV28 to TRBJ2-7; D may be TRBD2 (5 bases). The CDR3 contains 15 residues. Trimming removed 7 bases at V and 2 bases at J, with 18 bases between. Germline CDR1 reads MDHEN; CDR2 reads SYDVKM. This chain's CDR3 is CASTPPDGVTYEQYF. In nucleotides, the CDR3 is TGTGCCAGCACCCCCCCGGACGGGGTTACCTACGAGCAGTACTTC. The variable domain in full, completed from reference TRBV28 and TRBJ2-7, reads DVKVTQSSRYLVKRTGEKVFLECVQDMDHENMFWYRQDPGLGLRLIYFSYDVKMKEKGDIPEGYSVSREKKERFSLILESASTNQTSMYLCASTPPDGVTYEQYFGPGTRLTVT.

This clonotype has a count of ten or more. The chain combines TRBV2 with TRBJ1-4; D ambiguous. Germline loops: CDR1 SNHLY, CDR2 FYNNEI. With 0 bases removed from V and 8 bases from J, the gap between germline ends came to 13 bases. This CDR3 spans 15 amino acids. The CDR3, as DNA: TGTGCCAGCAGTGAAGCGCTTCGACGGGGAGAAAAACTGTTTTTT. Translated, it gives CASSEALRRGEKLFF.

In this sample, this clonotype turned up a few times. This sequence joins TRBV7-3 and TRBJ2-2; tentatively, D is TRBD1 (6 bases). CDR1 is SGHTA, CDR2 FQGTGA, per germline. The V end was cut by 5 bases, the J end by 6 bases, with 13 bases between. The CDR3 extends over 14 amino acids. CDR3 DNA sequence: TGTGCCAGCAGCGCAGGGGCCGCGCCCGGGGAGCTGTTTTTT. This encodes CASSAGAAPGELFF. Supplemented by reference TRBV7-3 and TRBJ2-2, the full variable domain reads GAGVSQTPSNKVTEKGKYVELRCDPISGHTALYWYRQSLGQGPEFLIYFQGTGAADDSGLPNDRFFAVRPEGSVSTLKIQRTERGDSAVYLCASSAGAAPGELFFGEGSRLTVL.

This rearrangement joins TRBV6-1 to TRBJ2-2; D unresolved. V was cut by 1 base and J by 1 base, with 4 bases left in between. Per germline, CDR1 MNHNS and CDR2 SASEGT. The CDR3 length is 14 residues. CDR3 in amino acids: CASSEGWNTGELFF. Here the CDR3 DNA reads TGTGCCAGCAGTGAAGGGTGGAACACCGGGGAGCTGTTTTTT.

This rearrangement joins TRBV9 to TRBJ2-2; 12 nucleotides match TRBD2. The CDR3 spans 17 residues. Trimming took 1 base from V and 6 from J; bases not matched to a gene: 7. Per germline, CDR1 SGDLS and CDR2 YYNGEE. The CDR3 DNA is TGTGCCAGCAGCGTATACCTGACTAGCGGGAGTCCCGGGGAGCTGTTTTTT. Translation: CASSVYLTSGSPGELFF.

This clonotype was counted a few times. The rearrangement links TRBV3-1 to TRBJ2-3, with D perhaps matching TRBD1 or TRBD2 (5 bases each). CDR3 size: 15 residues. V lost 0 bases and J lost 2, with 9 bases in between. Germline V gene sequence: CDR1 LGHDT, CDR2 YNNKEL (reference sequence). CDR3 sequence: CASSQDLGTTDTQYF. CDR3 DNA: TGTGCCAGCAGCCAAGATCTGGGGACCACAGATACGCAGTATTTT.

J is TRBJ1-5 and V is TRBV7-2; TRBD1 matches at 7 bases. Germline V gives CDR1 SGHTA, CDR2 FQGNSA. The trim removed 8 bases at V and 1 base at J, leaving 8 bases unmatched. The CDR3 is 15 amino acids. This chain's CDR3 is CASARGGLSNQPQHF. DNA of the CDR3: TGTGCCAGCGCCAGGGGGGGGCTCAGCAATCAGCCCCAGCATTTT.

This clonotype showed up just a few times. V and J are TRBV9 and TRBJ1-2; D is uncertain. Trimming took off 0 bases at V and 1 base at J, with 22 bases between the two ends. The CDR3 covers 19 residues. The germline V gene has CDR1 SGDLS and CDR2 YYNGEE. CDR3 nucleotide sequence: TGTGCCAGCAGCGTAGATATCAAGCCCTTGATTAACTTTAACTATGGCTACACCTTC. Its protein is CASSVDIKPLINFNYGYTF.

The chain uses TRBV7-2 and TRBJ1-2; D might be TRBD1 (6 bases). The CDR3 loop spans 12 amino acids. The germline V gene encodes CDR1 SGHTA and CDR2 FQGNSA. V was clipped by 5 bases and J by 5 bases, with 9 bases between them. For the CDR3, the DNA is TGTGCCAGCAGCCGCGGGACATATGGCTACACCTTC. As protein: CASSRGTYGYTF.

This clonotype was seen only a few times. The rearrangement links TRBV4-1 to TRBJ1-5, with D tentatively TRBD1 (6 bases). V lost 1 base to trimming and J lost 0 bases, with 10 bases between them. Germline CDR1 reads MGHRA; CDR2 reads YSYEKL. This CDR3 comprises 16 residues. The CDR3 bases are TGCGCCAGCAGCCAAGTTGCAGGGGATAGCAATCAGCCCCAGCATTTT. As protein: CASSQVAGDSNQPQHF.

This clonotype was picked up a small number of times. The chain links TRBV19 to TRBJ2-7; 9 nucleotides line up with TRBD1. Germline V lookup: CDR1 LNHDA, CDR2 SQIVND (reference sequence). This CDR3 contains 15 residues. The ends lost 7 bases at V and 2 bases at J; junction bases unmatched: 9. The CDR3 nucleotides are TGTGCCAGTAAATATACGGGACAGGGCCCCTACGAGCAGTACTTC. It encodes CASKYTGQGPYEQYF. The whole variable domain, filled in from reference TRBV19 and TRBJ2-7, reads DGGITQSPKYLFRKEGQNVTLSCEQNLNHDAMYWYRQDPGQGLRLIYYSQIVNDFQKGDIAEGYSVSREKKESFPLTVTSAQKNPTAFYLCASKYTGQGPYEQYFGPGTRLTVT.

The sample holds a few counts of this clonotype. The rearrangement uses TRBV19 and TRBJ1-2; D is perhaps TRBD1 (5 bases). The CDR3 has 17 amino acids. The germline gives CDR1 LNHDA, CDR2 SQIVND (reference sequence). V lost 4 bases, J lost 0 bases, and 18 bases lay in between. CDR3: CASSKSGTDLANYGYTF. CDR3 in DNA: TGTGCCAGTAGTAAATCCGGGACGGATTTAGCTAACTATGGCTACACCTTC.